The 7 T cell receptor beta chains in this list originate from one sample, sequenced in a study of low-dose radiotherapy and immunotherapy resistance in tumors. Alpha and beta chains were covered, as first-strand cDNA relied on TRAV- and TRBV-specific primers. Using a constant-region primer together with a V-primer adapter, TCRs were subjected to about 20 PCR cycles of amplification. Via MiXCR, TCRdb re-called the reads, giving one row per CDR3 protein. The table has 64,000 or so distinct CDR3 sequences, roughly 30% seen once. Time point defined: before trial treatment. The starting material was PBMCs, obtained before treatment. Source of these receptors: a female donor with ovarian cancer.

This clonotype has at least ten counts. The chain employs TRBV14 and TRBJ2-3, with 12 bases aligning to TRBD2. This CDR3 region has 17 residues. With 10 bases clipped from V and 0 bases from J, the junction kept 11 bases outside the gene matches. Germline V gene sequence: CDR1 SGHDN, CDR2 FVKESK. The CDR3 here is CAIRIRTSGDSTDTQYF. CDR3 DNA: TGTGCCATCCGAATTAGGACTAGCGGGGATAGCACAGATACGCAGTATTTT.

A note on this clonotype: This likely came from a read error, as a far larger clone is one base away. The chain carries TRBV7-2 and TRBJ2-5, with 10 positions matching TRBD2. V was clipped by 5 bases and J by 11 bases; unmatched bases: 14. Germline lookup yields CDR1 SGHTA and CDR2 FQGNSA. The CDR3 totals 15 residues. For the CDR3, the DNA is TGTGCCAGCAGCACTGGACTAGCGGACTACAATGAGCAGTACTTC. Its translation: CASSTGLADYNEQYF.

The chain employs TRBV6-1 and TRBJ2-1; 8 bases line up with TRBD1. The CDR3 has 16 amino acids. Germline V gives CDR1 MNHNS, CDR2 SASEGT. The J segment lost 4 bases and the V segment lost 5 bases, leaving 10 bases of the junction unmatched. The DNA for the CDR3 is TGTGCCAGCAGTTACTCCCGGACAGGGACGTACAATGAGCAGTTCTTC. As protein: CASSYSRTGTYNEQFF.

With regard to this clonotype: With only one base between it and a far larger clone, this is likely a read error. The genes are TRBV5-1 and TRBJ2-1; TRBD2 aligns across 14 bases. J lost 10 bases, V lost 3 bases, and 6 bases had no gene match. Germline-derived CDR1 and CDR2 are SGHRS and YFSETQ. The CDR3 covers 15 residues. The CDR3 DNA reads as TGCGCCAGCAGCTCGGGACTAGCGGGAGTCCACGAGCAGTTCTTC. This translates into CASSSGLAGVHEQFF.

This clonotype was observed at least ten times. The chain recombines TRBV24-1 with TRBJ2-7, with 7 nucleotides matching TRBD1. Germline CDR1 is KGHDR and CDR2 is SFDVKD. V trimming: 3 bases; J trimming: 0 bases; junction bases outside the gene matches: 7. The CDR3 totals 16 residues. Here the CDR3 reads CATSDPKGTDSYEQYF. In DNA, the CDR3 is TGTGCCACCAGTGATCCCAAGGGGACAGACTCCTACGAGCAGTACTTC.

This clonotype occurred many times. The J gene is TRBJ2-5, the V gene TRBV24-1; D is uncertain. V was clipped by 3 bases and J by 3 bases, with 7 bases between them. The CDR3 contains 13 residues. Germline CDR1 and CDR2: KGHDR and SFDVKD. The chain's CDR3 is CATSDAREETQYF. CDR3 in DNA: TGTGCCACCAGTGATGCCAGAGAAGAGACCCAGTACTTC.

In the case of this clonotype: With a far larger clone one base away, a read error is the likely cause. The rearrangement joins TRBV6-2 or TRBV6-3 to TRBJ2-7; 13 bases map to TRBD2. The V gene's germline CDR1 is MNHEY and CDR2 SVGEGT. After removal of 5 bases from V and 7 bases from J, the junction contained 14 bases not matched to a gene. The length of the CDR3 is 17 residues. The DNA for the CDR3 is TGTGCCAGCAGTGCCCGTGGACTAGCGGGAGTCTACAATGAGCAGTACTTC. Protein: CASSARGLAGVYNEQYF.